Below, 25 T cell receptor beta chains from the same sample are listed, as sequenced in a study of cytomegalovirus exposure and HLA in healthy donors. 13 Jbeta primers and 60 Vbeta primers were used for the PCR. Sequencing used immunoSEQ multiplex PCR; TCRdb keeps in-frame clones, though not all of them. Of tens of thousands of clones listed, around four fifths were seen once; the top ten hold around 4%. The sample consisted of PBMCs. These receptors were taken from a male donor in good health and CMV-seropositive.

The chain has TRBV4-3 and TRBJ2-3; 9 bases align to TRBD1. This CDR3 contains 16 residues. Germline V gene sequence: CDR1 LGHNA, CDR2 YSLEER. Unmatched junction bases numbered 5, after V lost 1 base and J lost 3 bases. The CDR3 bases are TGCGCCAGCAGCCAAGTTCCGGGACAGGGTACAGATACGCAGTATTTT. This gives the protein CASSQVPGQGTDTQYF.

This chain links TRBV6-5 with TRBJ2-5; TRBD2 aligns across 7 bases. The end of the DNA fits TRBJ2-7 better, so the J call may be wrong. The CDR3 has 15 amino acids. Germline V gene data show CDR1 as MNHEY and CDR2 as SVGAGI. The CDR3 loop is CASRRQAGGRYEQYF. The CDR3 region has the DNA TGTGCCAGCCGGAGGCAGGCCGGGGGGAGGTACGAGCAGTACTTC.

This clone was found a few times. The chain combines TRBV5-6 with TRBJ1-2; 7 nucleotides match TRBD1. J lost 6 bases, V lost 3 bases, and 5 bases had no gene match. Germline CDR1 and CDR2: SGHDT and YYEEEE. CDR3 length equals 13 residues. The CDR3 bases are TGTGCCAGCAGCTCCGACAGGGACCATGGCTACACCTTC. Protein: CASSSDRDHGYTF.

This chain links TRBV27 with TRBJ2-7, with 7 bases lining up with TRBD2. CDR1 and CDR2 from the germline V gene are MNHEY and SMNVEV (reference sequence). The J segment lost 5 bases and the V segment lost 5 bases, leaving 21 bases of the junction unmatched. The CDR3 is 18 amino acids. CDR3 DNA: TGTGCCAGCAGTGCTATAACCCTTCGCGGGAGCCCCAAAGACGAGCAGTACTTC. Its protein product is CASSAITLRGSPKDEQYF.

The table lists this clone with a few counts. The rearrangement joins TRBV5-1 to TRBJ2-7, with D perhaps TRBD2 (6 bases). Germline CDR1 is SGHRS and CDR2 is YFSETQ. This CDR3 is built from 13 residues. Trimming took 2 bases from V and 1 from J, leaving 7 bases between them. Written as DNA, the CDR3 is TGCGCCAGCAGCTTTGCGGGGTCCTACGAGCAGTACTTC. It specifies CASSFAGSYEQYF. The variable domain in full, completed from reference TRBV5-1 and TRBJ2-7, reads KAGVTQTPRYLIKTRGQQVTLSCSPISGHRSVSWYQQTPGQGLQFLFEYFSETQRNKGNFPGRFSGRQFSNSRSEMNVSTLELGDSALYLCASSFAGSYEQYFGPGTRLTVT.

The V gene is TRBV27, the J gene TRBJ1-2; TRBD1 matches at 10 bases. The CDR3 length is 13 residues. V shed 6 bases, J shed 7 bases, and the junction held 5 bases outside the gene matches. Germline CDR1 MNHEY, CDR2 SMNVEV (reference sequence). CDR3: CASSRDRGSGYTF. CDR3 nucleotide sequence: TGTGCCAGCAGCCGGGACAGGGGCTCTGGCTACACCTTC.

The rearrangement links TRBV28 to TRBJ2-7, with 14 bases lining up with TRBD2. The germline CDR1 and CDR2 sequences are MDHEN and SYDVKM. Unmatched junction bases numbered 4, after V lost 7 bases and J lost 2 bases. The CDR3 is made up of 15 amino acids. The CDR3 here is CASTLGLAGAYEQYF. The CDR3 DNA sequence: TGTGCCAGCACCCTGGGACTAGCGGGGGCCTACGAGCAGTACTTC.

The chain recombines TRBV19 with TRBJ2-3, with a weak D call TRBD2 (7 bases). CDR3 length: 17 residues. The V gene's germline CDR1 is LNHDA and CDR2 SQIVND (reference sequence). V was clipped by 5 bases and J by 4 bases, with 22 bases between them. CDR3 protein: CASSSGGGGSRADTQYF. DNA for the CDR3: TGTGCCAGTAGTTCCGGGGGCGGGGGAAGTCGGGCAGATACGCAGTATTTT.

The DNA for the CDR3 is TGTGCCAGCAGCCTCCAAGAGACCCAGTACTTC. This codes for CASSLQETQYF. This chain joins TRBV7-9 and TRBJ2-5; D not resolved. This CDR3 is 11 amino acids long. With 5 bases removed from V and 1 base from J, the gap between germline ends came to 2 bases. The germline gives CDR1 SEHNR, CDR2 FQNEAQ (reference sequence).

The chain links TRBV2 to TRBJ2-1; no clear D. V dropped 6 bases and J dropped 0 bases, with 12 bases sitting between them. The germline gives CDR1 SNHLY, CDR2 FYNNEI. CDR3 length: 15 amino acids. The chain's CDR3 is CASSLHTISYNEQFF. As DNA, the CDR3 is TGTGCCAGCAGCCTACATACTATCTCCTACAATGAGCAGTTCTTC.

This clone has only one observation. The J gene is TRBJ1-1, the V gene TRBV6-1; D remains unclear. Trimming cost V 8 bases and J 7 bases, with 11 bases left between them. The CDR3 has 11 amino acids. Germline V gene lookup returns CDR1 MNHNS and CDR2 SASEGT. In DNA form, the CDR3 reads TGTGCCAGCCCGAGCGGGAATGAAGCTTTCTTT. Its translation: CASPSGNEAFF.

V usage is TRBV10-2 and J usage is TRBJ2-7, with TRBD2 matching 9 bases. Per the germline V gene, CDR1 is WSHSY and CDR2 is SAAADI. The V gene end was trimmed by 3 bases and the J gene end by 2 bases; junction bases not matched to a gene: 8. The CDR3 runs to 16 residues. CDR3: CASSEIGGRGTYEQYF. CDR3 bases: TGCGCCAGCAGTGAAATCGGCGGGAGGGGTACCTACGAGCAGTACTTC.

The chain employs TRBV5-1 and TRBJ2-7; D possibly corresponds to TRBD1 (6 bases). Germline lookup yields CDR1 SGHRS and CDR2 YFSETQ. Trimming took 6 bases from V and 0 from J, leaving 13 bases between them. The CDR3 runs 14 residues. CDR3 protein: CASKPRDTSYEQYF. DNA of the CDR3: TGCGCCAGCAAGCCCCGGGACACCTCCTACGAGCAGTACTTC.

CDR3 region: CASSLELATEQYF. CDR3 bases: TGCGCCAGCAGCTTGGAACTAGCGACCGAGCAGTACTTC. This chain links TRBV5-1 with TRBJ2-7, with TRBD2 identical over 7 bases. V was pared by 0 bases and J by 6 bases, with 3 bases of the junction left unmatched. This CDR3 has 13 amino acids. Germline CDR1 and CDR2: SGHRS and YFSETQ.

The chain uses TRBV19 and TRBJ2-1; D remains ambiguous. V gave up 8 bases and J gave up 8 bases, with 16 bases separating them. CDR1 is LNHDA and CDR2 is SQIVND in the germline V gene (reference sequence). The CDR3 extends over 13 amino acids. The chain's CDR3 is CASRLLLGHEQFF. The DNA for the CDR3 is TGTGCCAGTCGCCTCCTACTTGGGCATGAGCAGTTCTTC.

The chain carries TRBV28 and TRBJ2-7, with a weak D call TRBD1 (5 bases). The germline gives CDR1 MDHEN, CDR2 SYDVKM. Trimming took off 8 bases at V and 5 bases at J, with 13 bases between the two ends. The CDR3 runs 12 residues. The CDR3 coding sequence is TGTGCCAGCCAGTACGCCAGGGACGAGCAGTACTTC. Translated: CASQYARDEQYF.

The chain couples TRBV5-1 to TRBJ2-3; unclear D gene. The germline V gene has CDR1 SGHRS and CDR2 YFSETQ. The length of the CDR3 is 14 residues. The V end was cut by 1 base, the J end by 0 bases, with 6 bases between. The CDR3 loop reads CASSLIYSTDTQYF. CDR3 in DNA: TGCGCCAGCAGCTTGATCTACAGCACAGATACGCAGTATTTT.

This CDR3 reads CASSYSRISTEQYF. CDR3 nucleotides: TGTGCCAGCAGTTACTCGAGGATTTCTACGGAGCAGTACTTC. This chain links TRBV6-5 with TRBJ2-7; no reliable D call. The V gene's germline CDR1 is MNHEY and CDR2 SVGAGI. The CDR3 length is 14 residues. The V gene lost 0 bases and the J gene lost 7 bases, with 13 bases spanning the gap.

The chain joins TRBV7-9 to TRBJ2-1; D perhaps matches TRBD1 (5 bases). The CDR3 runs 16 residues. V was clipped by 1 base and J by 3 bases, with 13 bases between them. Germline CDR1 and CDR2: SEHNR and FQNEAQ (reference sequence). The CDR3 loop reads CASSLVPGKHYNEQFF. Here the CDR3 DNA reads TGTGCCAGCAGCTTAGTACCAGGGAAGCACTACAATGAGCAGTTCTTC.

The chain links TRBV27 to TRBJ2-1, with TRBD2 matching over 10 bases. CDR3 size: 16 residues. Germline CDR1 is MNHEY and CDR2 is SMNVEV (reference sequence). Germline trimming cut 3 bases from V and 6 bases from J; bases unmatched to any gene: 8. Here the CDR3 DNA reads TGTGCCAGCAGTTTGAGGCGGCTAGCGGGAGTCAATGAGCAGTTCTTC. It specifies CASSLRRLAGVNEQFF.

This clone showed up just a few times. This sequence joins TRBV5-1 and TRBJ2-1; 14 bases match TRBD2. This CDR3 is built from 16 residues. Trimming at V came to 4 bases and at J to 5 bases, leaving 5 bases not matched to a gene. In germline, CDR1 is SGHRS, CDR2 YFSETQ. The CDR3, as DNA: TGCGCCAGCAGCGGGGGACTAGCGGGGGCCAACAATGAGCAGTTCTTC. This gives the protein CASSGGLAGANNEQFF.

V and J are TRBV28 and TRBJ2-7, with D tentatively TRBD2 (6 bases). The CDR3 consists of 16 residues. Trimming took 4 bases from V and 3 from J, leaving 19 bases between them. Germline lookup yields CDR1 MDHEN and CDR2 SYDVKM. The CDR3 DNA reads TGTGCCAGCAGTTACCCGGGGGTTAGTAGACGCTACGAGCAGTACTTC. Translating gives CASSYPGVSRRYEQYF.

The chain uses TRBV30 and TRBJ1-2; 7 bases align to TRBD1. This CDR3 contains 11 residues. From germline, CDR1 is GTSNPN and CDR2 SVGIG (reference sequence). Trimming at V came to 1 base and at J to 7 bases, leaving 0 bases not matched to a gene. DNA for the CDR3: TGTGCCTGGAGTGGACAGGGTGGCTACACCTTC. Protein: CAWSGQGGYTF. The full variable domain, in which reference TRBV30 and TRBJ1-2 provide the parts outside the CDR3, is SQTIHQWPATLVQPVGSPLSLECTVEGTSNPNLYWYRQAAGRGLQLLFYSVGIGQISSEVPQNLSASRPQDRQFILSSKKLLLSDSGFYLCAWSGQGGYTFGSGTRLTVV.

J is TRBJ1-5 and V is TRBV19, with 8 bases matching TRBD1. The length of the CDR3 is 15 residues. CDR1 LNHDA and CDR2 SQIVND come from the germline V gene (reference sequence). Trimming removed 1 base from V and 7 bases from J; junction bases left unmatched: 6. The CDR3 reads CASSIGAGGGQPQHF. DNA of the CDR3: TGTGCCAGTAGTATAGGCGCAGGGGGCGGACAGCCCCAGCATTTT. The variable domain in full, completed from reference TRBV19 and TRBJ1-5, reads DGGITQSPKYLFRKEGQNVTLSCEQNLNHDAMYWYRQDPGQGLRLIYYSQIVNDFQKGDIAEGYSVSREKKESFPLTVTSAQKNPTAFYLCASSIGAGGGQPQHFGDGTRLSIL.

This CDR3 reads CASSLSRRGSGDNEQFF. The CDR3 DNA reads as TGCGCCAGCAGCTTGTCACGCCGAGGGAGCGGCGACAATGAGCAGTTCTTC. The chain is built from TRBV5-1 and TRBJ2-1; possibly TRBD2 for D (5 bases). Germline CDR1 and CDR2: SGHRS and YFSETQ. V lost 1 base to trimming and J lost 5 bases, with 19 bases between them. The CDR3 is 17 amino acids.